These 29 T cell receptor beta chains share one sample of origin, sequenced in a study of blood T cells in healthy people across ages. For the second PCR, which ran for about 7 to 11 cycles, a sample-barcoded 5' primer and a J-beta primer mix were used. TCRdb passed the 5' RACE reads through MiXCR, listing each CDR3 protein once. The sample has 850,000 or so distinct CDR3 sequences, 25% to 35% seen once; the top ten hold around a sixth. The sample was blood. Every receptor here comes from an elderly woman in good health.

The table lists this clonotype with many counts. This sequence joins TRBV30 and TRBJ2-3; D gene ambiguous. Germline CDR1 and CDR2: GTSNPN and SVGIG (reference sequence). V was shortened by 2 bases and J by 6 bases, with 9 bases between the two germline ends. The CDR3 spans 12 residues. The CDR3 DNA reads as TGTGCCTGGAGTAACCCTCGGGATACGCAGTATTTT. Translating it yields CAWSNPRDTQYF.

This clonotype was picked up many times. This rearrangement joins TRBV20-1 to TRBJ1-1, with a possible D match to TRBD1 (6 bases). The V end was cut by 3 bases, the J end by 2 bases, with 13 bases between. The CDR3 runs 14 residues. From germline, CDR1 is DFQATT and CDR2 SNEGSKA (reference sequence). The CDR3 region is CSASRNRVNTEAFF. The CDR3 DNA reads TGCAGTGCTAGTAGGAACAGGGTAAACACTGAAGCTTTCTTT.

Concerning this clonotype itself: A much larger clonotype is one base distant, so this may be a read error. The V gene is TRBV5-1, the J gene TRBJ1-4; D gene uncertain. Germline V gives CDR1 SGHRS, CDR2 YFSETQ. The CDR3 extends over 16 amino acids. With 4 bases removed from V and 4 bases from J, the gap between germline ends came to 17 bases. CDR3 DNA: TGCGCCAGCAGCCCGGGCAATGCCGCCGTTAATGAAAAACTGTTTTTT. It translates to CASSPGNAAVNEKLFF.

The genes are TRBV6-5 and TRBJ1-2, with 7 bases lining up with TRBD1. The CDR3 is 13 amino acids. Losses at the gene ends were 8 bases for V and 4 bases for J; bases not matched to a gene: 7. Germline V gives CDR1 MNHEY, CDR2 SVGAGI. The CDR3 DNA follows: TGTGCCAGCGGAAGAGGGGGCTTCTATGGCTACACCTTC. Translating it yields CASGRGGFYGYTF.

V gene TRBV20-1 combines with J gene TRBJ1-3, with 9 bases aligning to TRBD1. V dropped 4 bases and J dropped 4; count of bases not matched to a gene: 5. Germline loops: CDR1 DFQATT, CDR2 SNEGSKA (reference sequence). The CDR3 covers 14 residues. The chain's CDR3 is CSATQGAPGNTIYF. The CDR3, as DNA: TGCAGTGCTACACAGGGGGCTCCGGGAAACACCATATATTTT.

The sample holds many counts of this clonotype. The V call is TRBV6-1, the J call TRBJ1-2, with 7 nucleotides matching TRBD1. Germline assignment: CDR1 MNHNS and CDR2 SASEGT. J was trimmed by 4 bases and V by 5 bases; bases with no gene match: 10. This CDR3 is built from 15 residues. The CDR3 loop reads CASSSRTGLSYGYTF. CDR3 DNA: TGTGCCAGCAGTAGTAGGACAGGACTTTCCTATGGCTACACCTTC.

This clonotype was detected only once. This may arise from a read error, as a much more abundant clone is one base away. V is TRBV20-1 and J is TRBJ1-2, with 7 nucleotides matching TRBD1. The CDR3 has 13 residues. Germline loops: CDR1 DFQATT, CDR2 SNEGSKA (reference sequence). The DNA of the CDR3 is TGCGGTGCCAGCCGACAGGGAGGCTATGGCTACACCTTC. Its protein product is CGASRQGGYGYTF.

This clonotype was observed at least ten times. The chain carries TRBV12-3 or TRBV12-4 and TRBJ2-4, with 8 bases identical to TRBD1. The CDR3 is 14 amino acids. The ends lost 6 bases at V and 6 bases at J; junction bases unmatched: 7. The CDR3 DNA is TGTGCCAGCAGGGGGACAGGCATGGCAAACATTCAGTACTTC. Residues: CASRGTGMANIQYF.

The rearrangement joins TRBV7-2 to TRBJ2-1; D remains unclear. CDR1 SGHTA and CDR2 FQGNSA come from the germline V gene. There are 16 residues in the CDR3. Trimming removed 4 bases at V and 10 bases at J, with 23 bases between. CDR3 sequence: CASSWRASTHSYEQFF. The DNA for the CDR3 is TGTGCCAGCAGCTGGCGAGCCAGCACGCACTCCTACGAGCAGTTCTTC.

This clonotype has a count of ten or more. The V call is TRBV25-1, the J call TRBJ2-6, with D unclear. CDR1 is MGHDK and CDR2 is SYGVNS in the germline V gene. V lost 6 bases and J 0 bases, leaving 21 bases between the germline ends. This CDR3 spans 19 amino acids. CDR3 sequence (DNA): TGTGCCAGCAGGGGTTGGGGTGTGGGCCCCAGCTCTGGGGCCAACGTCCTGACTTTC. Translated, it gives CASRGWGVGPSSGANVLTF.

V gene TRBV19 combines with J gene TRBJ1-4, with TRBD1 identical over 9 bases. Germline V gene sequence: CDR1 LNHDA, CDR2 SQIVND (reference sequence). Trimming removed 4 bases from V and 8 bases from J; junction bases left unmatched: 8. This CDR3 region has 15 residues. CDR3 sequence reads: CASSTTGGLGEKLFF. In DNA, the CDR3 is TGTGCCAGTAGTACTACAGGGGGCCTAGGAGAAAAACTGTTTTTT.

The V and J genes are TRBV5-5 and TRBJ2-2; D uncertain. CDR3 length equals 15 residues. Deletions cut 2 bases from V and 0 bases from J, with 8 bases between. Per germline, CDR1 SGHKS and CDR2 YYEKEE (reference sequence). CDR3 sequence reads: CASSFEVANTGELFF. Here the CDR3 DNA reads TGTGCCAGCAGCTTCGAGGTGGCGAACACCGGGGAGCTGTTTTTT.

On this clonotype itself: Since the CDR3 does not end with the conserved phenylalanine or tryptophan, this likely comes from a read error. This rearrangement joins TRBV5-5 to TRBJ2-5; D ambiguous. The J call is in doubt because the DNA end fits TRBJ2-7 better. The CDR3 length is 13 residues. CDR1 is SGHKS and CDR2 is YYEKEE in the germline V gene (reference sequence). In DNA, the CDR3 is TGTGCCAGCAGCCTCGTCGGGTGGGACGAGCAGTACTGC. Residues: CASSLVGWDEQYC.

Worth noting for this clonotype: Possible read error: a much larger clone is one base away. In DNA form, the CDR3 reads TGCGCCAGCAGCCAAGCTAAGGGTGCAATTAATGAAAAACGGTTTTTT. Its protein product is CASSQAKGAINEKRFF. The chain recombines TRBV4-3 with TRBJ1-4; D unresolved. Per germline, CDR1 LGHNA and CDR2 YSLEER. The CDR3 loop spans 16 amino acids.

This clonotype was counted once. The chain has TRBV10-3 and TRBJ2-7; 9 bases align to TRBD1. After removal of 2 bases from V and 0 bases from J, the junction contained 5 bases not matched to a gene. The CDR3 has 16 amino acids. From germline, CDR1 is ENHRY and CDR2 SYGVKD. The CDR3 coding sequence is TGTGCCATCAGTGAGGACGGGACAGGGTTCTCCTACGAGCAGTACTTC. Its protein product is CAISEDGTGFSYEQYF.

This clonotype has just a few counts. CDR3 loop: CATSRDIGQETQYF. The CDR3 bases are TGTGCCACCAGCAGAGATATCGGCCAAGAGACCCAGTACTTC. V usage is TRBV15 and J usage is TRBJ2-5; D gene ambiguous. The germline CDR1 and CDR2 sequences are LNHNV and YYDKDF (reference sequence). The CDR3 extends over 14 amino acids. V was clipped by 0 bases and J by 1 base, with 6 bases between them.

The genes are TRBV18 and TRBJ2-5; the D is unclear. The CDR3 length is 12 residues. V was trimmed by 1 base and J by 11 bases, leaving 11 bases between them. Germline V gene lookup returns CDR1 KGHSH and CDR2 LQKENI. This CDR3 reads CASSPQGNGQYF. The CDR3 DNA reads TGTGCCAGCTCACCACAGGGAAATGGGCAGTACTTC.

This clonotype appeared a few times. The V and J genes are TRBV11-2 and TRBJ2-7; D possibly corresponds to TRBD2 (6 bases). CDR3 length equals 14 residues. Germline V gene lookup returns CDR1 SGHAT and CDR2 FQNNGV. Trimming left V 2 bases short and J 3 bases short, with 11 bases between. CDR3 protein: CASSLKGLVYEQYF. CDR3 DNA: TGTGCCAGCAGCTTAAAGGGACTCGTCTACGAGCAGTACTTC. The variable domain in full, completed from reference TRBV11-2 and TRBJ2-7, reads EAGVAQSPRYKIIEKRQSVAFWCNPISGHATLYWYQQILGQGPKLLIQFQNNGVVDDSQLPKDRFSAERLKGVDSTLKIQPAKLEDSAVYLCASSLKGLVYEQYFGPGTRLTVT.

To note about this clonotype: One base away lies a much larger clone, so this may be a sequencing read error. The V and J genes are TRBV6-2 or TRBV6-3 and TRBJ2-3, with a tentative D call TRBD1 (5 bases). The germline CDR1 and CDR2 sequences are MNHEY and SVGEGT. This CDR3 has 14 residues. Trimming removed 7 bases at V and 4 bases at J, with 15 bases between. The CDR3 coding sequence is TGTGCCAGCATTACAGGATTAGGCGCAGATACGCAGTATTTT. Residues: CASITGLGADTQYF.

This clonotype was picked up a small number of times. V is TRBV19 and J is TRBJ2-1; 8 bases agree with TRBD1. Germline V gives CDR1 LNHDA, CDR2 SQIVND (reference sequence). Losses at the gene ends were 7 bases for V and 5 bases for J; bases not matched to a gene: 7. The CDR3 extends over 14 amino acids. CDR3 loop: CASTGTGPDNEQFF. The DNA for the CDR3 is TGTGCCAGTACCGGGACAGGACCTGACAATGAGCAGTTCTTC.

J is TRBJ2-1 and V is TRBV7-8; 13 nucleotides agree with TRBD2. The CDR3 covers 17 residues. V shed 5 bases, J shed 0 bases, and the junction held 4 bases outside the gene matches. Germline values: CDR1 SGHVS, CDR2 FQNEAQ. The CDR3 region is CASSKGLAGSSYNEQFF. The CDR3 region has the DNA TGTGCCAGCAGCAAGGGACTAGCGGGGAGCTCCTACAATGAGCAGTTCTTC.

The J gene is TRBJ2-7, the V gene TRBV13; D not certain. CDR3 size: 15 residues. V lost 5 bases, J lost 1 base, and 15 bases lay in between. Germline V lookup: CDR1 PRHDT, CDR2 FYEKMQ (reference sequence). The DNA of the CDR3 is TGTGCCAGCAGCCCACCGGGCGGACCTTCCTACGAGCAGTACTTC. This translates into CASSPPGGPSYEQYF.

The chain joins TRBV12-3 or TRBV12-4 to TRBJ2-7, with TRBD2 as a possible D gene (5 bases). The CDR3 totals 14 residues. Trimming shortened V by 7 bases and J by 7 bases, and 20 bases separated the two germline ends. The CDR3: CASTRRGSADEQYF. The CDR3 DNA is TGTGCCAGCACAAGGAGAGGGAGCGCAGATGAGCAGTACTTC.

Concerning this clonotype: A much larger clone lies a single base off, so this may be a read error. This chain connects TRBV20-1 to TRBJ1-6; D is unclear. Per the germline V gene, CDR1 is DFQATT and CDR2 is SNEGSKA (reference sequence). CDR3 length: 12 amino acids. This CDR3 reads CNARPGNSPLHF. The CDR3 region has the DNA TGCAATGCTCGGCCGGGCAATTCACCCCTCCACTTT.

V is TRBV11-2 and J is TRBJ2-2, with 9 bases aligning to TRBD1. The germline CDR1 and CDR2 sequences are SGHAT and FQNNGV. This CDR3 has 17 amino acids. Germline trimming cut 5 bases from V and 3 bases from J; bases unmatched to any gene: 10. The CDR3 region has the DNA TGTGCCAGCAGCCCGCAAACTCGGACAGGGGACACCGGGGAGCTGTTTTTT. This encodes CASSPQTRTGDTGELFF.

This clonotype turned up a few times. V and J are TRBV6-1 and TRBJ2-1; 8 positions match TRBD2. The germline CDR1 and CDR2 sequences are MNHNS and SASEGT. There are 14 residues in the CDR3. Unmatched junction bases numbered 12, after V lost 11 bases and J lost 6 bases. CDR3 amino acids: CAAIRGGAINEQFF. The CDR3 DNA reads as TGTGCCGCCATCCGGGGGGGGGCCATCAATGAGCAGTTCTTC.

Concerning this clonotype: This sequence may be a read error, since a much larger clone differs from it by one base. The chain combines TRBV7-2 with TRBJ1-6; no definite D call. Germline CDR1 SGHTA, CDR2 FQGNSA. The CDR3 length is 15 residues. The chain's CDR3 is CASSLAKVDNSPPHF. DNA for the CDR3: TGTGCCAGCAGCTTAGCGAAGGTTGATAATTCACCCCCCCACTTT. The whole variable domain, filled in from reference TRBV7-2 and TRBJ1-6, reads GAGVSQSPSNKVTEKGKDVELRCDPISGHTALYWYRQSLGQGLEFLIYFQGNSAPDKSGLPSDRFSAERTGGSVSTLTIQRTQQEDSAVYLCASSLAKVDNSPPHFGNGTRLTVT.

This clonotype occurred many times. The rearrangement joins TRBV12-3 or TRBV12-4 to TRBJ1-1, with a weak D call TRBD1 (5 bases). Trimming stripped 4 bases from V and 3 bases from J, with 15 bases between. CDR3 length equals 15 residues. The CDR3: CASSSTGGIHTEAFF. The CDR3 DNA is TGTGCCAGCAGTTCCACGGGGGGGATCCACACTGAAGCTTTCTTT.

This clonotype was seen repeatedly, ten times or more. The chain links TRBV12-3 or TRBV12-4 to TRBJ2-5; D not certain. The CDR3 loop spans 14 amino acids. The V gene lost 3 bases and the J gene lost 5 bases, with 13 bases spanning the gap. CDR3 loop: CASSLVAARETQYF. CDR3 in DNA: TGTGCCAGCAGTTTGGTGGCGGCCAGGGAGACCCAGTACTTC.